A single sample gave rise to the 20 T cell receptor beta chains below, sequenced in a study of T-cell reconstitution after alpha-beta-depleted transplantation in children. Unique molecular identifiers were incorporated into the prepared TCRbeta library. TCRdb redid the calling of the PCR reads with MiXCR, one entry per CDR3 protein. The table includes 500,000 to 600,000 distinct CDR3 sequences, approximately 20% detected once. The sample here was PBMCs from the stem cell graft donor, taken from the stem cell graft. The receptors stem from a human donor who donated a stem cell graft to a child with acute lymphoblastic leukemia.

This clonotype occurred many times. The gene calls are TRBV7-2 and TRBJ1-2, with 10 bases fitting TRBD1. CDR1 and CDR2 (germline): SGHTA, FQGNSA. The trim removed 5 bases at V and 5 bases at J, leaving 2 bases unmatched. The CDR3 is made up of 13 amino acids. Here the CDR3 reads CASSPGQGYGYTF. The CDR3 DNA follows: TGTGCCAGCAGCCCGGGACAGGGGTATGGCTACACCTTC.

This chain connects TRBV20-1 to TRBJ2-1; 11 nucleotides align to TRBD2. Germline CDR1 reads DFQATT; CDR2 reads SNEGSKA (reference sequence). CDR3 length: 13 amino acids. The trim removed 6 bases at V and 10 bases at J, leaving 8 bases unmatched. Here the CDR3 reads CSAPPSGGSEQFF. CDR3 DNA: TGCAGTGCACCGCCTAGCGGGGGGTCGGAGCAGTTCTTC.

The rearrangement uses TRBV5-1 and TRBJ1-4; TRBD1 might be the D (5 bases). Trimming removed 4 bases from V and 5 bases from J, with 12 bases in between. Germline lookup yields CDR1 SGHRS and CDR2 YFSETQ. The CDR3 is 14 amino acids. The DNA of the CDR3 is TGCGCCAGCAGCCAGACAGTCCCCAATGAAAAACTGTTTTTT. This encodes CASSQTVPNEKLFF.

V usage is TRBV7-9 and J usage is TRBJ1-4; D not certain. The V end lost 5 bases, the J end lost 5 bases, and 15 bases lay between the germline ends. The CDR3 is 15 amino acids. The germline V gene encodes CDR1 SEHNR and CDR2 FQNEAQ (reference sequence). The CDR3 spells CASSAAEPINEKLFF. The CDR3 coding sequence is TGTGCCAGCAGCGCAGCTGAGCCAATAAATGAAAAACTGTTTTTT.

This clonotype has more than one count but fewer than ten. The chain combines TRBV9 with TRBJ2-5; TRBD2 aligns across 14 bases. The CDR3 has 16 amino acids. The V gene's germline CDR1 is SGDLS and CDR2 YYNGEE. With 4 bases clipped from V and 4 bases from J, the junction kept 6 bases outside the gene matches. The CDR3 reads CASSTGLAGARETQYF. CDR3 DNA: TGTGCCAGCAGCACGGGACTAGCGGGAGCGAGAGAGACCCAGTACTTC.

The chain uses TRBV6-6 and TRBJ1-5; a weak D match, TRBD1 (6 bases). The length of the CDR3 is 13 residues. The germline V gene encodes CDR1 MNHNY and CDR2 SVGAGI (reference sequence). Trimming removed 6 bases at V and 9 bases at J, with 15 bases between. The DNA for the CDR3 is TGTGCCAGCAGCCTCGGAGGGGGGTGGCCCCAGCATTTT. It specifies CASSLGGGWPQHF.

V gene TRBV28 combines with J gene TRBJ2-2; 10 bases match TRBD2. Per germline, CDR1 MDHEN and CDR2 SYDVKM. This CDR3 spans 16 amino acids. J gave up 1 base and V 5 bases, and 4 bases lay outside the gene matches. The CDR3 sequence is CASSLWTSGNTGELFF. In DNA, the CDR3 is TGTGCCAGCAGTCTGTGGACTAGCGGGAACACCGGGGAGCTGTTTTTT.

Many counts were recorded for this clonotype. The chain combines TRBV5-5 with TRBJ2-1; 9 bases agree with TRBD2. Germline CDR1 is SGHKS and CDR2 is YYEKEE (reference sequence). The ends lost 5 bases at V and 5 bases at J; junction bases unmatched: 11. The CDR3 is made up of 16 amino acids. The CDR3 sequence: CASRDPLAGKNNEQFF. In nucleotides, the CDR3 is TGTGCCAGCAGGGATCCTCTAGCGGGAAAAAACAATGAGCAGTTCTTC.

The genes are TRBV10-3 and TRBJ2-3; no clear D. The CDR3 sequence is 12 residues long. V was clipped by 7 bases and J by 4 bases, with 9 bases between them. Germline CDR1 and CDR2: ENHRY and SYGVKD. The CDR3 coding sequence is TGTGCCATCATGTCGGCAGCAGATACGCAGTATTTT. This sequence encodes CAIMSAADTQYF.

The chain carries TRBV29-1 and TRBJ1-2; 7 bases map to TRBD1. J gave up 0 bases and V 0 bases, and 7 bases lay outside the gene matches. CDR1 and CDR2 (germline): SQVTM, ANQGSEA. This CDR3 has 16 residues. CDR3: CSVEDMRQGPNYGYTF. CDR3 DNA sequence: TGCAGCGTTGAAGATATGAGACAGGGCCCTAACTATGGCTACACCTTC.

The gene calls are TRBV5-5 and TRBJ2-7; 7 positions match TRBD2. There are 18 residues in the CDR3. The junction had 16 bases not matched to a gene; V was cut back by 1 base and J by 3 bases. Germline loops: CDR1 SGHKS, CDR2 YYEKEE (reference sequence). Written as DNA, the CDR3 is TGTGCCAGCAGCTTGCCCGTCTCTATCGGGAGGACCCTCTACGAGCAGTACTTC. Protein: CASSLPVSIGRTLYEQYF.

The DNA of the CDR3 is TGTGCCAGCACCGGACAGGGGCATAGCACAGATACGCAGTATTTT. Translation: CASTGQGHSTDTQYF. The rearrangement uses TRBV27 and TRBJ2-3; 9 nucleotides align to TRBD1. Germline CDR1 and CDR2: MNHEY and SMNVEV (reference sequence). The CDR3 extends over 15 amino acids. The V gene end was trimmed by 7 bases and the J gene end by 0 bases; junction bases not matched to a gene: 5.

This chain links TRBV4-1 with TRBJ2-3; possibly TRBD2 for D (5 bases). V shed 4 bases and J shed 5 bases, with 13 bases lying between them. This CDR3 is 14 amino acids long. Germline-derived CDR1 and CDR2 are MGHRA and YSYEKL. CDR3 DNA sequence: TGCGCCAGCAGCCGAGGGCCCGGAGGAGATACGCAGTATTTT. Protein: CASSRGPGGDTQYF.

This clonotype came up a few times. The chain employs TRBV20-1 and TRBJ1-5, with 8 bases that match TRBD1. V shed 0 bases, J shed 3 bases, and the junction held 7 bases outside the gene matches. This CDR3 has 16 amino acids. Germline loops: CDR1 DFQATT, CDR2 SNEGSKA (reference sequence). The CDR3 coding sequence is TGCAGTGCTAGAGATCGGCAGGGGGCTTTCAATCAGCCCCAGCATTTT. This codes for CSARDRQGAFNQPQHF.

This clonotype has a handful of counts. This sequence joins TRBV7-9 and TRBJ2-1; D possibly matches TRBD1 or TRBD2 (5 bases each). The germline gives CDR1 SEHNR, CDR2 FQNEAQ (reference sequence). The CDR3 runs 13 residues. Trimming stripped 6 bases from V and 2 bases from J, with 8 bases between. CDR3 in amino acids: CASRTAAYNEQFF. CDR3 DNA sequence: TGTGCCAGCAGGACAGCGGCCTACAATGAGCAGTTCTTC.

The J gene is TRBJ1-2, the V gene TRBV27; the D is unclear. V was trimmed by 2 bases and J by 1 base, leaving 14 bases between them. CDR1 MNHEY and CDR2 SMNVEV come from the germline V gene (reference sequence). The CDR3 sequence is 16 residues long. The CDR3, as DNA: TGTGCCAGCAGTTTAAGCTCAGGAACTCTTAACTATGGCTACACCTTC. Its translation: CASSLSSGTLNYGYTF.

This sequence joins TRBV4-2 and TRBJ2-2; no definite D call. V was pared by 1 base and J by 5 bases, with 8 bases between. The CDR3 consists of 14 residues. CDR1 and CDR2 (germline): LGHNA, YNFKEQ. The CDR3 sequence: CASSQVEITGELFF. In DNA, the CDR3 is TGTGCCAGCAGCCAAGTTGAGATAACCGGGGAGCTGTTTTTT.

This clonotype was observed a few times. The V and J genes are TRBV30 and TRBJ1-5; D unclear. V was shortened by 5 bases and J by 2 bases, with 10 bases between the two germline ends. The CDR3 sequence is 13 residues long. The V gene's germline CDR1 is GTSNPN and CDR2 SVGIG (reference sequence). The CDR3 sequence is CAWGPGGNQPQHF. Written as DNA, the CDR3 is TGTGCCTGGGGTCCCGGGGGCAATCAGCCCCAGCATTTT.

The rearrangement links TRBV4-1 to TRBJ2-7; TRBD2 matches at 7 bases. CDR3 length: 15 amino acids. V trimming: 6 bases; J trimming: 4 bases; junction bases outside the gene matches: 12. CDR1 and CDR2 from the germline V gene are MGHRA and YSYEKL. CDR3 DNA sequence: TGCGCCAGCAGGCCACGCGCCGGGAGGCTTTACGAGCAGTACTTC. This encodes CASRPRAGRLYEQYF.

The gene calls are TRBV7-9 and TRBJ2-7, with TRBD2 matching over 8 bases. The junction had 10 bases not matched to a gene; V was cut back by 3 bases and J by 6 bases. The CDR3 consists of 15 residues. Per germline, CDR1 SEHNR and CDR2 FQNEAQ (reference sequence). CDR3 DNA: TGTGCCAGCAGCTTTCCCGGGACTAGGTCCGCCGAGCAGTACTTC. Translation: CASSFPGTRSAEQYF.